This entry is about one T cell receptor beta chain. The authors drew 8 to 10 milliliters of peripheral blood from each donor. This record comes from a study of blood T cells in healthy people across ages. Through a sample-barcoded 5' primer and a J-beta primer mix, a second PCR was run for roughly 7 to 12 cycles. Using its own MiXCR run on the 5' RACE reads, TCRdb lists one record per CDR3 protein. The data show more than 900,000 distinct CDR3 sequences, approximately 26% seen once. The germline gives CDR1 SGHKS, CDR2 YYEKEE (reference sequence). Trimming left V 3 bases short and J 2 bases short, with 13 bases between. The length of the CDR3 is 15 residues. Another study also made use of these data, one on T cells of mothers and their children.

The chain couples TRBV5-5 to TRBJ2-3; the D gene is possibly TRBD1 (5 bases). Source material: blood. The sequence derives from a girl aged 2 to 10 in good health. The CDR3 loop reads CASSYGQGLTDTQYF. CDR3 bases: TGTGCCAGCAGCTACGGCCAGGGCCTCACAGATACGCAGTATTTT.